Included here is one TCR beta chain sequence, with context. The data originate from a study of blood T cell repertoires in COVID-19. The wider study: From the United States, Italy and Spain came samples of acute and convalescent COVID-19. Sample material is recorded as cDNA or gDNA derived from T cells, B-cell-depleted T cells, or PBMCs.

Produced via immunoSEQ multiplex PCR; TCRdb's table is partial and in-frame only. The sample includes some 79,000 clones, roughly 89% of them seen just once. V gave up 6 bases and J gave up 4 bases; unmatched junction bases: 8. Germline loops: CDR1 MNHEY, CDR2 SVGAGI. The CDR3 runs 15 residues. This chain links TRBV6-5 with TRBJ2-1, with 8 bases matching TRBD2. The receptor comes from a man between 65 and 80 years old with active or convalescent COVID-19. The sample consisted of peripheral blood. The CDR3 sequence is CASSVTGTSYNEQFF. The DNA of the CDR3 is TGTGCCAGCAGCGTGACCGGGACTAGTTACAATGAGCAGTTCTTC.